The T cell receptor (beta chain) described here comes from a study of breast tumors, draining lymph nodes, adjacent tissues. This clonotype was recorded at least ten times. The lymph nodes were axillary draining lymph nodes from breast cancer patients. Using its own MiXCR run on the multiplex PCR reads, TCRdb lists one record per CDR3 protein. The table lists about 180,000 distinct CDR3 sequences, approximately 30% of them singletons, with 3.8% in the top ten. Germline CDR1 DFQATT, CDR2 SNEGSKA (reference sequence). J was trimmed by 5 bases and V by 5 bases; bases with no gene match: 8. The CDR3 is made up of 13 amino acids.

The TCR sequence derives from a female donor with breast cancer. Some clones in this sample may be carry-over from other donors' samples. The sequencing input was axillary lymph node tissue. The chain is built from TRBV20-1 and TRBJ2-7; 8 nucleotides align to TRBD1. The CDR3 DNA is TGCAGTGCTCCGGACAGGGTAGCTGACGAGCAGTACTTC. It encodes CSAPDRVADEQYF.